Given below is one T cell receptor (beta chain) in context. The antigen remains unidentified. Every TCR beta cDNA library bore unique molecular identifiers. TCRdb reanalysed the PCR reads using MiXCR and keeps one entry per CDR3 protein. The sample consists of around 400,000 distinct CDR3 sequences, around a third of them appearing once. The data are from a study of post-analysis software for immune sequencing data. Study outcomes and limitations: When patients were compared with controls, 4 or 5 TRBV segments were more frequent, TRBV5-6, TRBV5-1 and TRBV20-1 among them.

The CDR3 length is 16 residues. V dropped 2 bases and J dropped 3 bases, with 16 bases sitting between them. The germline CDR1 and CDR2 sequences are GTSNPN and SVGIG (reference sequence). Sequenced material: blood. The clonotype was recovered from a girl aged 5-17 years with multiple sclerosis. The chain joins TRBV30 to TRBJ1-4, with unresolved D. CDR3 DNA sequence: TGTGCCTGGAGTAACGCGATGCTCGGGGCTAATGAAAAACTGTTTTTT. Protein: CAWSNAMLGANEKLFF.